This TCR beta chain originates from a study of spatial heterogeneity in lung cancer. Looking at the study overall: Alpha-chain detections were consistently fewer than beta-chain detections among the sequences.

The V gene lost 7 bases and the J gene lost 4 bases, with 4 bases spanning the gap. Germline V gives CDR1 SGHVS, CDR2 FQNEAQ. The CDR3 is made up of 11 amino acids. TCRdb reprocessed the 5' RACE reads via MiXCR and lists one record per CDR3 protein. Found here are around 14,000 distinct CDR3 sequences, 3.6% of them singletons; the top ten hold around 8.9%. This clonotype was seen ten or more times. The library was built for alpha chains, so this beta chain is an off-target read and its size means little. As for time point: sample taken at primary tumor resection. Without sorting, whole RNA was sequenced from tumor, nontumor lung or frozen PBMC.

The receptor was derived from a male donor with early-stage non-small cell lung cancer. The sample here was normal lung tissue next to the tumor, taken at surgery. The V gene is TRBV7-8, the J gene TRBJ2-2; D is ambiguous. Here the CDR3 DNA reads TGTGCCAGCAAAACCACCGGGGAGCTGTTTTTT. It specifies CASKTTGELFF.